A selection of T cell receptor beta chains follows, all from one sample in a study of shared clonotypes between healthy human individuals. Libraries were prepared by immunoSEQ multiplex PCR; TCRdb keeps only in-frame clonotypes and omits some of them. The table lists some 2 million clones, less than 95% of them singletons, with around 1.1% in the top ten. The material sequenced was naive CD8+ T cells sorted from blood. These receptors originate from a man between 18 and 29 years old in good health. Each CDR3 is given with its conserved first and last residue. The order of the fields is V gene, clone size, D gene, J gene, CDR3 DNA, CDR3 protein. A D gene is named only where the DNA matches it firmly. The size entry is marked missing in some rows and otherwise reads once, few, many or a size class.

V gene: TRBV5-6
clone size: .
D gene: .
J gene: TRBJ1-2
CDR3 DNA: TGTGCCAGCCTTTACCGACAGGACACCTTGTATGGCTACACCTTC
CDR3 protein: CASLYRQDTLYGYTF

V gene: TRBV9
clone size: .
D gene: .
J gene: TRBJ2-1
CDR3 DNA: TGTGCCAGCAGCGCAGACAGGAGCTCCTACAATGAGCAGTTCTTC
CDR3 protein: CASSADRSSYNEQFF

V gene: TRBV2
clone size: .
D gene: .
J gene: TRBJ1-6
CDR3 DNA: TGTGCCAGCGGGTCCGCTAATTCACCCCTCCACTTT
CDR3 protein: CASGSANSPLHF

V gene: TRBV25-1
clone size: .
D gene: TRBD1
J gene: TRBJ2-7
CDR3 DNA: TGTGCCAGCAGTGAATTCCCGGGACAGGGGACGGAGCAGTACTTC
CDR3 protein: CASSEFPGQGTEQYF

V gene: TRBV19
clone size: .
D gene: .
J gene: TRBJ2-7
CDR3 DNA: TGTGCCGAAACCTGGGGTAGTGGGTACGAGCAGTACTTC
CDR3 protein: CAETWGSGYEQYF

V gene: TRBV6-1
clone size: .
D gene: TRBD2
J gene: TRBJ2-5
CDR3 DNA: TGTGCCAGCAGTGAAATTGGCGGGAGGGCCCCCCTGGGAGAGACCCAGTACTTC
CDR3 protein: CASSEIGGRAPLGETQYF

V gene: TRBV5-6
clone size: .
D gene: .
J gene: TRBJ2-7
CDR3 DNA: TGTGCCAGCAGCTTGGCCATAAGCTCCTACGAGCAGTACTTC
CDR3 protein: CASSLAISSYEQYF

V gene: TRBV27
clone size: .
D gene: TRBD2
J gene: TRBJ2-2
CDR3 DNA: TGTGCCAGCAGTTGGACTAGCGGGCCTGCGAACACCGGGGAGCTGTTTTTT
CDR3 protein: CASSWTSGPANTGELFF

V gene: TRBV27
clone size: .
D gene: .
J gene: TRBJ2-3
CDR3 DNA: TGTGCCAGCAGTTTGACCGGGACGACGAGCACAGATACGCAGTATTTT
CDR3 protein: CASSLTGTTSTDTQYF

V gene: TRBV19
clone size: .
D gene: .
J gene: TRBJ2-4
CDR3 DNA: TGTGCCAGTAGCATTTTCAGGGGTAACAGGAACATTCAGTACTTC
CDR3 protein: CASSIFRGNRNIQYF

V gene: TRBV7-9
clone size: .
D gene: .
J gene: TRBJ1-2
CDR3 DNA: TGTGCCAGCAGCTTCCCGGGGGTAACTAACTATGGCTACACCTTC
CDR3 protein: CASSFPGVTNYGYTF

V gene: TRBV6-1
clone size: .
D gene: .
J gene: TRBJ1-6
CDR3 DNA: TGTGCCAGCAGTGAACAGTCAGGGTGGTCCTATAATTCACCCCTCCACTTT
CDR3 protein: CASSEQSGWSYNSPLHF

V gene: TRBV9
clone size: .
D gene: .
J gene: TRBJ1-2
CDR3 DNA: TGTGCCAGCAGCGCACCAACAGGTTACAACTATGGCTACACCTTC
CDR3 protein: CASSAPTGYNYGYTF

V gene: TRBV10-2
clone size: .
D gene: TRBD2
J gene: TRBJ2-1
CDR3 DNA: TGCGCAATCCTATCGGGGGGGCGCAATGAGCAGTTCTTC
CDR3 protein: CAILSGGRNEQFF

V gene: TRBV7-8
clone size: once
D gene: TRBD1
J gene: TRBJ1-1
CDR3 DNA: TGTGCCAGCAGCTTCCGGACAGGGGAAAGGACTGAAGCTTTCTTT
CDR3 protein: CASSFRTGERTEAFF

V gene: TRBV7-6
clone size: .
D gene: TRBD2
J gene: TRBJ2-7
CDR3 DNA: TGTGCCAGCAGCTTAGGGACTAGCGTCGGTATTGAGCAGTACTTC
CDR3 protein: CASSLGTSVGIEQYF

V gene: TRBV2
clone size: .
D gene: TRBD2
J gene: TRBJ2-2
CDR3 DNA: TGTGCCAGCACTGGGCTAGCGGGATTGAACACCGGGGAGCTGTTTTTT
CDR3 protein: CASTGLAGLNTGELFF

V gene: TRBV27
clone size: once
D gene: TRBD2
J gene: TRBJ2-1
CDR3 DNA: TGTGCCAGCAGTTTAAGTGTAGCGGGAATTTACAATGAGCAGTTCTTC
CDR3 protein: CASSLSVAGIYNEQFF

V gene: TRBV2
clone size: .
D gene: TRBD2
J gene: TRBJ2-4
CDR3 DNA: TGTGCCAGCAGTGAAGCGCTTCTAGCGGTAGCCAAAAACATTCAGTACTTC
CDR3 protein: CASSEALLAVAKNIQYF

V gene: TRBV27
clone size: .
D gene: .
J gene: TRBJ2-7
CDR3 DNA: TGTGCCAGCAGTACAAACAGGGGGGGCGAGCAGTACTTC
CDR3 protein: CASSTNRGGEQYF

V gene: TRBV13
clone size: .
D gene: .
J gene: TRBJ1-6
CDR3 DNA: TGTGCCAGCAGCTTAGGACAGGGAAATTCACCCCTCCACTTT
CDR3 protein: CASSLGQGNSPLHF

V gene: TRBV5-8
clone size: .
D gene: .
J gene: TRBJ1-1
CDR3 DNA: TGTGCCAGCAGCTGGGGAGGGGGGAACACTGAAGCTTTCTTT
CDR3 protein: CASSWGGGNTEAFF

V gene: TRBV7-2
clone size: .
D gene: .
J gene: TRBJ2-7
CDR3 DNA: TGTGCCAGCAGCTGGGACCGCTACTACGAGCAGTACTTC
CDR3 protein: CASSWDRYYEQYF

V gene: TRBV7-9
clone size: .
D gene: .
J gene: TRBJ1-1
CDR3 DNA: TGTGCCAGCAGCTTTAATCGGGGTGTGAACACTGAAGCTTTCTTT
CDR3 protein: CASSFNRGVNTEAFF

V gene: TRBV5-1
clone size: .
D gene: TRBD1
J gene: TRBJ2-7
CDR3 DNA: TGCGCCAGCAGCTCCCGAGGGGACAGGGGGTCTTACGAGCAGTACTTC
CDR3 protein: CASSSRGDRGSYEQYF

V gene: TRBV11-2
clone size: once
D gene: .
J gene: TRBJ2-7
CDR3 DNA: TGTGCCAGCAGCTTAGCGACTGCGAGAGAGCAGTACTTC
CDR3 protein: CASSLATAREQYF

V gene: TRBV30
clone size: .
D gene: TRBD1
J gene: TRBJ2-5
CDR3 DNA: TGTGCCTGGAGTTCAGGGCGGGACAGGGAGACCCAGTACTTC
CDR3 protein: CAWSSGRDRETQYF

V gene: TRBV15
clone size: .
D gene: TRBD2
J gene: TRBJ2-5
CDR3 DNA: TGTGCCACCAGCAACTTAGCGGGATTAGAGACCCAGTACTTC
CDR3 protein: CATSNLAGLETQYF

V gene: TRBV4-1
clone size: .
D gene: .
J gene: TRBJ2-3
CDR3 DNA: TGCGCCAGCAGCCAACTCGCGACAGATACGCAGTATTTT
CDR3 protein: CASSQLATDTQYF

V gene: TRBV25-1
clone size: .
D gene: TRBD1
J gene: TRBJ1-4
CDR3 DNA: TGTGCCAGCGCAAAAACAGGGGGCTGGGATGAAAAACTGTTTTTT
CDR3 protein: CASAKTGGWDEKLFF

V gene: TRBV9
clone size: once
D gene: .
J gene: TRBJ1-2
CDR3 DNA: TGTGCCAGCAGCGACCCCGGGACGGCCTATGGCTACACCTTC
CDR3 protein: CASSDPGTAYGYTF

V gene: TRBV28
clone size: .
D gene: TRBD1
J gene: TRBJ2-7
CDR3 DNA: TGTGCCAGCAGTGAACCGGGACAGGCCTACGAGCAGTACTTC
CDR3 protein: CASSEPGQAYEQYF

V gene: TRBV13
clone size: .
D gene: TRBD1
J gene: TRBJ1-1
CDR3 DNA: TGTGCCAGCAGCTGGACAGGGGGGAACACTGAAGCTTTCTTT
CDR3 protein: CASSWTGGNTEAFF

V gene: TRBV13
clone size: .
D gene: .
J gene: TRBJ2-3
CDR3 DNA: TGTGCCAGCAGCTTCGGACCGCCGGGCACAGATACGCAGTATTTT
CDR3 protein: CASSFGPPGTDTQYF

V gene: TRBV27
clone size: once
D gene: .
J gene: TRBJ1-5
CDR3 DNA: TGTGCCAGCAGGCCGACAAAGTCTTATAGCAATCAGCCCCAGCATTTT
CDR3 protein: CASRPTKSYSNQPQHF

V gene: TRBV18
clone size: .
D gene: .
J gene: TRBJ2-5
CDR3 DNA: TGTGCCAGCTCACCACCTGCGCTCGAGCAACACCAAGAGACCCAGTACTTC
CDR3 protein: CASSPPALEQHQETQYF

V gene: TRBV7-9
clone size: .
D gene: .
J gene: TRBJ1-3
CDR3 DNA: TGTGCCATCTCCGACAGCTCTGGAAACACCATATATTTT
CDR3 protein: CAISDSSGNTIYF

V gene: TRBV27
clone size: .
D gene: TRBD2
J gene: TRBJ2-1
CDR3 DNA: TGTGCCAGCAGTTCAGGGACTAGCGGGAGAGGTGAGCAGTTCTTC
CDR3 protein: CASSSGTSGRGEQFF

V gene: TRBV28
clone size: .
D gene: .
J gene: TRBJ1-2
CDR3 DNA: TGTGCCAGCAGTTTACTCGGGACGTCTTTTGGTGTTACCTTC
CDR3 protein: CASSLLGTSFGVTF

V gene: TRBV7-9
clone size: few
D gene: .
J gene: TRBJ1-2
CDR3 DNA: TGTGCCAGCAGCTTAGTACTTACAACGGGTGGCTACACCTTC
CDR3 protein: CASSLVLTTGGYTF